The 9 T cell receptor beta chains given below trace back to one sample, sequenced in a study of a mutant IDH1 vaccine in newly diagnosed glioma. Their target antigens are unknown. Assay used: immunoSEQ multiplex PCR; TCRdb lists only in-frame clones, some missing. The data show 26,000 or so clones, roughly 80% seen once. Time point here: week 35, safety follow-up. Every single dose of the vaccine, 300 ug of mutant IDH1 20-mer peptide, came with topical imiquimod. The sequencing here drew on PBMCs, taken from a glioma patient whose treatment included an IDH1 peptide vaccine. All receptors come from a man between 25 and 39 years old with glioma.

In its sample, this clone was seen once. The CDR3 coding sequence is TGCGCCAGCAGCTTGTGGGACAGGGCTGAAGCTTTCTTT. This encodes CASSLWDRAEAFF. The chain is built from TRBV5-1 and TRBJ1-1; 9 nucleotides line up with TRBD1. In germline, CDR1 is SGHRS, CDR2 YFSETQ. The J segment lost 6 bases and the V segment lost 1 base, leaving 1 base of the junction unmatched. CDR3 length equals 13 residues.

The chain has TRBV4-2 and TRBJ2-7; 8 nucleotides match TRBD2. V trimming: 1 base; J trimming: 3 bases; junction bases outside the gene matches: 8. The germline V gene has CDR1 LGHNA and CDR2 YNFKEQ. The CDR3 has 16 amino acids. The CDR3, as DNA: TGTGCCAGCAGCCAAGTCCCAGCGGGGGCCGGCTACGAGCAGTACTTC. It translates to CASSQVPAGAGYEQYF.

A single count supports this clone. The rearrangement joins TRBV30 to TRBJ2-1; 8 bases agree with TRBD2. This CDR3 is built from 14 residues. CDR1 and CDR2 (germline): GTSNPN, SVGIG (reference sequence). V was pared by 1 base and J by 8 bases, with 7 bases of the junction left unmatched. The CDR3 reads CAWSEAGVIYEQFF. The CDR3 DNA is TGTGCCTGGAGTGAAGCGGGAGTGATCTATGAGCAGTTCTTC.

This clone was observed once. The CDR3 nucleotides are TGCGCCAGCAGTGAAGCGGGACGGTACAATGAGCAGTTCTTC. Amino acid sequence: CASSEAGRYNEQFF. The chain carries TRBV10-1 and TRBJ2-1; 7 nucleotides align to TRBD2. The CDR3 runs 14 residues. CDR1 is WNHNN, CDR2 SYGVQD, per germline (reference sequence). With V trimmed by 3 bases and J by 4 bases, 3 bases remained unmatched.

The table lists this clone with a count of one. This chain uses TRBV5-6 with TRBJ2-5; D not resolved. In germline, CDR1 is SGHDT, CDR2 YYEEEE. The CDR3 is 14 amino acids. The V end was cut by 1 base, the J end by 4 bases, with 11 bases between. The CDR3 sequence: CASSLRNFAETQYF. Here the CDR3 DNA reads TGTGCCAGCAGCTTGAGAAACTTTGCAGAGACCCAGTACTTC.

The chain carries TRBV5-6 and TRBJ2-2; no reliable D call. V shed 6 bases and J shed 0 bases, with 6 bases lying between them. This CDR3 contains 13 residues. Germline V lookup: CDR1 SGHDT, CDR2 YYEEEE. The CDR3 sequence is CASKAPNTGELFF. CDR3 nucleotides: TGTGCCAGCAAAGCGCCGAACACCGGGGAGCTGTTTTTT.

The chain joins TRBV18 to TRBJ1-4; D ambiguous. V lost 3 bases, J lost 0 bases, and 5 bases lay in between. This CDR3 is built from 14 residues. Germline V lookup: CDR1 KGHSH, CDR2 LQKENI. This CDR3 reads CASSPGTTNEKLFF. CDR3 nucleotide sequence: TGTGCCAGCTCACCGGGGACAACTAATGAAAAACTGTTTTTT.

This clone was detected only once. The chain combines TRBV7-9 with TRBJ1-3; perhaps TRBD1 as D (6 bases). The ends were cut back, 0 bases at V and 2 bases at J, with 11 bases in the middle. The CDR3 sequence is 16 residues long. CDR1 is SEHNR and CDR2 is FQNEAQ in the germline V gene (reference sequence). The CDR3 sequence: CASSLAAQGTGNTIYF. The CDR3 DNA reads as TGTGCCAGCAGCTTAGCAGCACAGGGAACTGGAAACACCATATATTTT.

The chain couples TRBV6-5 to TRBJ2-2, with 9 bases identical to TRBD1. The CDR3 has 14 residues. CDR1 is MNHEY and CDR2 is SVGAGI in the germline V gene. V was clipped by 6 bases and J by 3 bases; unmatched bases: 2. The DNA of the CDR3 is TGTGCCAGCAGGAGGGACAGGGACACCGGGGAGCTGTTTTTT. Translated, it gives CASRRDRDTGELFF.